This T cell receptor beta chain was retrieved from a study of cytomegalovirus exposure and HLA in healthy donors (dated by TCRdb to the late 2010s). Regarding the study in general: In an earlier analysis of roughly 590 of the donors, 276 Gb of sequence data and 100 million or so unique TCR beta sequences from about 179 million T cells were reported. The study aimed to test whether cataloging public T cell receptors could reveal signatures of past pathogen exposure. Besides the first cohort of about 730 subjects, a separate validation cohort made up of roughly 120 different subjects was used. Donor age, sex, ethnicity and CMV serostatus were compiled together with the repertoire data. The number of typed donors differed by locus: about 629-630 for A, B, C, DRB1 and DQB1; approximately 540 for DQA1; some 590 for DPA1; and some 450 for DPB1. Class I and class II HLA loci were covered by the typing at four-digit resolution. A later analysis re-examined previously published TCR beta repertoires from just over 650 donors and added high-resolution HLA genotyping to investigate patterns of TCR occurrence. An earlier analysis of 587 of the donors used high-throughput TCR beta sequencing to judge whether each TCR beta V gene segment behaved as functional or pseudogenic. Across some 400 genotyped donors of the cohort, an average of about 240,000 unique TCR beta nucleotide sequences per donor were sequenced, and approximately 17% of those sequences were non-productive. To predict cytomegalovirus infection status, the study brought together high-throughput TCR immunosequencing, statistical association of individual TCRs with disease status, and machine learning. The study profiled the T cell repertoires of hundreds of subjects by immunosequencing and related them to cytomegalovirus serostatus. The later analysis used no new phenotypic data to find candidate immune exposures, relying instead on TCR beta sequences and their occurrence across donors. A handful of DR-DQ haplotypes were handled as single units for association and clustering because linkage in the cohort was strong. A later genetic analysis took genome-wide SNP genotypes for about 60% of the roughly 670 donors and used that subset as a discovery cohort. Every discovery cohort repertoire had been produced on one sequencing platform. An early release covering 550 to 700 HLA-typed donors comprised 250 to 350 gigabases of sequencing data and around 86 million unique TCR sequences. Of the roughly 400 genotyped donors, 65% to 90% fell in the genetic ancestry cluster associated with self-reported Caucasian donors. The paper as a whole reports these results and caveats: Three of the identified cytomegalovirus-associated TCR beta chains were confirmed in vitro to be specific for cytomegalovirus antigens. Compared with the approximately 710-donor mean, donors in an Asian-associated ancestry cluster had fewer N-insertions in productive TCRs, according to a later genetic analysis. Because HLA typing was unavailable for some donors at each locus, only the typed subset was used in association tests. An association between a missense DCLRE1C variant and V-gene and J-gene trimming of TCR beta chains was found in a later genetic analysis and replicated in an independent cohort. An earlier analysis of some 560 of the donors showed that most TCR beta V segments appeared in productive rearrangements either about 87% or about 30% of the time, which broadly matched IMGT annotations. In the study, approximately 150 TCR beta chains were listed as associated with cytomegalovirus. In a later analysis, HLA-associated TCR beta chains showed more clonal expansion and lower generation probabilities than non-associated chains that were equally common. Because the 87-base-pair reads could not distinguish some IMGT-functional V segments, including TRBV6-2 and TRBV6-3, those segments were excluded. Because counts were too low, roughly 17 rarely observed V segments, including chromosome 9 orphons, were left out of the earlier analysis of 587 of the donors. CMV serostatus was the only immune exposure information available for the cohort. Roughly uniform sequencing depth across donors was assumed in presence/absence analyses, although this assumption may not hold. According to a later analysis, TCR association rates differed among HLA loci, with DRB1 alleles showing the most associated TCRs and HLA-C alleles showing the fewest. Only TCR beta chains were sequenced in this cohort, and the absence of alpha or paired-chain data limited detectable features. The classifier was reported to diagnose cytomegalovirus status with high specificity and sensitivity in both the original cohort and the validation cohort. A cluster of highly shared sequence variants was judged likely to be a technical artifact of the sequencing pipeline. Most TCR sequences were seen in very few donors, while some public TCRs were found in many individuals. Strong co-occurrence of HLA alleles, especially DR and DQ, made assigning TCR associations to individual alleles difficult. The authors suggested that the approach could potentially be generalized to other disease states and immunological phenotypes. A further reported finding was that TCR beta sequences accurately predicted the HLA-A and HLA-B alleles for most subjects in the first cohort. At a false discovery rate of 0.05, a later analysis linked 16,951 TCR beta sequences to specific HLA alleles. Linkage disequilibrium might explain the correlated functional status among segregating V segments, but an unknown experimental factor could not be excluded. A later analysis reported that several top co-occurrence clusters appeared linked to parvovirus B19, influenza, CMV and Epstein-Barr virus. Most CMV-associated TCR beta chains appeared to be HLA-restricted in a later analysis, and the HLA associations seemed to be driven largely by CMV exposure.

Library preparation used the immunoSEQ multiplex PCR assay. For the multiplex PCR, a mixture combining 60 forward primers for TCR Vbeta segments and 13 reverse primers for TCR Jbeta segments was used. The CDR3 region of rearranged TCR beta genes was amplified from genomic DNA with a multiplex PCR assay. Amplified TCR beta libraries were sequenced as 87-base-pair reads on the Illumina HiSeq System. As for the authors' bioinformatics: A later analysis tallied 75 million to 95 million unique TCR beta chains across the 650 to 750 repertoires, and around 10 million of those chains were shared by two or more donors. Raw reads were error-corrected and collapsed into unique sequences with a nearest-neighbor algorithm that merged closely related sequences to remove PCR and sequencing errors. Alignment of CDR3 sequences to IMGT reference sequences was used to assign V, D and J gene segments. Each retained sequence needed at least a six-nucleotide match to both a V gene segment and a J gene segment. A rearrangement was called productive if the CDR3 had no stop codons and remained in frame with V and J, and every other rearrangement was called non-productive. Following IMGT convention, CDR3 was defined as the stretch from the second conserved V-encoded cysteine up to the conserved J-encoded phenylalanine. The earlier analysis of 587 of the donors excluded sequences that lacked an unambiguous match to a single V gene segment. An earlier analysis of some 610 of the donors called V segments functional above 56.7% productive rearrangements and segregating when the between-donor standard deviation exceeded 5%. A statistical classification framework was built to diagnose cytomegalovirus status from the catalog of TCR beta chain sequences. A later analysis assigned V and J genes by comparing TCR nucleotide sequences with IMGT/GENE-DB human TR gene sequences. In a later analysis, CDR3 sequences and most-parsimonious VDJ recombination scenarios were assigned using the TCRdist pipeline. In a later analysis, each TCR beta chain was defined by its CDR3 amino acid sequence together with its V-gene family, and reads without a unique V-gene family were excluded. To address suspected cross-contamination and a sequencing artifact, a later analysis removed over 500 highly shared, low-generation-probability nucleotide sequences. In a later analysis, a clonal expansion index was calculated for each public chain from normalized within-repertoire ranks of inferred template counts. In a later analysis, generation probabilities were computed with a VDJ recombination model fitted to out-of-frame rearrangements, and the resulting probabilities were checked against IGoR. In a later analysis, hypergeometric tests were used to score TCR-TCR, TCR-HLA and TCR-CMV co-occurrence, with a repertoire-size bias correction applied to TCR pairs. To estimate false discovery rates, a later analysis permuted the HLA or CMV assignments 20 times. In a later analysis, co-occurring TCRs were grouped using DBSCAN, and TCRdist sequence similarity was added for clustering within HLA-allele-positive subsets. Co-occurrence clustering excluded repertoires with fewer than 30,000 or more than 120,000 public chains, plus five with anomalous nucleotide sharing. In its TCRdb copy, this immuneACCESS table keeps in-frame sequences only and misses some clones. Where compared with another copy, unresolved V genes explain less than half of these, and the others have no known cause. V, J and clone size are taken as reported in that table, and D and trimming were inferred from the DNA itself. In all, the sample holds over 150,000 clones, and around 85% of those were seen once. The ten largest clones capture about 2% of the sample.

Worth noting for this clone: The antigen it binds to is not known. Base qualities are not provided; no much larger clone lies one nucleotide away.

From V the trimming removes 1 base and from J it removes 5 bases, while the gene matches leave 5 bases of the junction unaccounted for. As encoded in the germline V gene, CDR1 is KGHSH while CDR2 is LQKENI. Reading from cysteine to phenylalanine, the CDR3 counts 15 amino acids. Only CDR3 DNA is held: 45 bases, read in frame from base 1. In total, approximately 700 healthy bone marrow donors made up the cohort. At the time of sampling, all cohort members were nominally healthy, though unrecorded immune exposures were likely present. CMV serostatus was positive for 250 to 300 and negative for about 50% of the roughly 700 cohort members, and was not recorded for this donor. A peripheral blood sample was provided by each donor, and peripheral blood mononuclear cells were used for TCR beta sequencing. Genomic DNA was extracted from the blood cell samples with the Qiagen DNeasy Blood Extraction Kit.

The sequence derives from a human donor in good health. Specimen: PBMCs. The chain is made from TRBV18 and TRBJ2-5, and TRBD1 aligns with 9 junction nucleotides. Here is the DNA: TGTGCCAGCTCACCACGGGACAGGGATGGTGAGACCCAGTACTTC. This translates into CASSPRDRDGETQYF.